This is a list of T cell receptor beta chains from one sample in a study of persistence of HIV-infected CD4 T cells. Here immunoSEQ multiplex PCR was the method, and the copy in TCRdb shows in-frame clones only, minus some. The sample records 35,000 to 50,000 clones, around 89% being singletons. Their specific antigens are unknown. Specimen: CD4+ T cells sorted from PBMCs after 18-hour stimulation, collected from a patient who received antiretroviral therapy. The receptor set was obtained from an adult man with HIV who was CMV-seropositive. The conserved cysteine and the conserved F or W are not part of the CDR3 here. A D gene is named only where the DNA matches it firmly.

j_call d_call v_call cdr3_aa
TRBJ2-1 NA TRBV4-1 ASSLSTAGLNNEQF
TRBJ2-1 NA TRBV5-1 ASSPSPGPMDNEQF
TRBJ1-3 NA TRBV21-1 ASSKVFPGHRTTLYHGNTIY
TRBJ1-6 TRBD1 TRBV10-1 ASSGRQGDNSPLH
TRBJ1-4 NA TRBV29-1 SGGNEKLF
TRBJ2-1 TRBD2 TRBV7-6 ASSLVAGGPNEQF
TRBJ1-1 TRBD1 TRBV2 ASSAQGEAEAF
TRBJ1-5 NA TRBV19 ASTSGANLNQPQH
TRBJ1-6 NA TRBV6-5 ASSYNRDSPLH
TRBJ1-5 NA TRBV28 ASSLGGAQPQH
TRBJ1-6 TRBD1 TRBV6-5 ASRGGSNSPLH
TRBJ1-4 NA TRBV7-2 ASSPTRVNEKLF
TRBJ2-5 TRBD2 TRBV11-2 ASSLSGRAGLSKTQY
TRBJ2-3 NA TRBV19 ASSIDLTGASTDTQY
TRBJ2-3 NA TRBV19 ASERRGTDTQY
TRBJ1-5 NA TRBV2 ASKQESNQPQH
TRBJ2-6 TRBD1 TRBV7-8 ASMKDRVRSGANVLT